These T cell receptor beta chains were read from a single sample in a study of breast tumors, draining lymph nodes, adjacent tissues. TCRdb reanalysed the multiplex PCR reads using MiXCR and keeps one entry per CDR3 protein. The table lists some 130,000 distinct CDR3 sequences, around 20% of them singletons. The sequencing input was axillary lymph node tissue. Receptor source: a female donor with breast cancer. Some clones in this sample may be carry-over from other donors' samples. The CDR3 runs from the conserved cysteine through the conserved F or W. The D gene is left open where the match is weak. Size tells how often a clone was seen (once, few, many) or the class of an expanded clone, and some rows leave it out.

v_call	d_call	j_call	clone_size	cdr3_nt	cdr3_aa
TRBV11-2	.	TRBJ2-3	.	TGTGCCAGCAGCTTAGATGCGCAGCCCACAGATACGCAGTATTTT	CASSLDAQPTDTQYF
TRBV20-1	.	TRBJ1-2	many	TGCAGTGCTAGAGAACCCGGGACTAACTATGGCTACACCTTC	CSAREPGTNYGYTF
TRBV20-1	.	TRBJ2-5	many	TGCAGTGCTAGAGAACCGCGCAACCAAGAGACCCAGTACTTC	CSAREPRNQETQYF
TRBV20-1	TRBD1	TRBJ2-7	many	TGCAGTGCTAGGAAGGGGGCAGTCGGCTACGAGCAGTACTTC	CSARKGAVGYEQYF
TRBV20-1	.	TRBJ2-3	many	TGCAGTGCGGGCGCCTTTCCCATCACAGATACGCAGTATTTT	CSAGAFPITDTQYF
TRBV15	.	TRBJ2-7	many	TGTGCCACCCCCTTTTTAGCGGCAGGGGAGCAGTACTTC	CATPFLAAGEQYF
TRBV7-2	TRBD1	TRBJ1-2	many	TGTGCCAGCAGCTTACAAGCAGGGGGCGTCTATGGCTACACCTTC	CASSLQAGGVYGYTF
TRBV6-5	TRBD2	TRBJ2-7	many	TGTGCCAGCAAAGTGGCTACCGGTCGGGGGGGCTACGAGCAGTACTTC	CASKVATGRGGYEQYF
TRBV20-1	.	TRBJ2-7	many	TGCAGTGCACCGACAGCGCTCACCTACGAGCAGTACTTC	CSAPTALTYEQYF
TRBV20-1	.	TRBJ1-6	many	TGCAGTGCTAGAGATACATCGGGAGGCAGTAATTCACCCCTCCACTTT	CSARDTSGGSNSPLHF
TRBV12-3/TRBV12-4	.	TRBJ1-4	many	TGTGCCAGCAGTTTAGGTGCAACTAATGAAAAACTGTTTTTT	CASSLGATNEKLFF
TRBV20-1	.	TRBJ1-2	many	TGCAGTGCTAGTGTGGAGGGAAGCTATGGCTACACCTTC	CSASVEGSYGYTF
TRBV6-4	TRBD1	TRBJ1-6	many	TGTGCCAGCTCCTCCTCCGGGACAGGGCCCTCACCCCTCCACTTT	CASSSSGTGPSPLHF
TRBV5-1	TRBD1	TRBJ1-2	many	TGCGCCAGCAGCTTGTGGACAGGGTATGGCTACACCTTC	CASSLWTGYGYTF
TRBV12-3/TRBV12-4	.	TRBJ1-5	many	TGTGCCAGCAGTGCGACCGCTTCTAGCAATCAGCCCCAGCATTTT	CASSATASSNQPQHF
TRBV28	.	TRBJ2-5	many	TGTGCCAGCAGTCCCACGGGGTTCCAAGAGACCCAGTACTTC	CASSPTGFQETQYF
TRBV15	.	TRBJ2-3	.	TGTGCCACCAGGCCCGGGGGTGGAGATACGCAGTATTTT	CATRPGGGDTQYF
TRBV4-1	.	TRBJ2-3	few	TGCGCCAGCAGCCAAGGGGTAGCCGGTTTCACAGATACGCAGTATTTT	CASSQGVAGFTDTQYF
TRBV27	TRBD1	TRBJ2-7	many	TGTGCCAGCAGTCAAACCGGGACAGCCTACGAGCAGTACTTC	CASSQTGTAYEQYF
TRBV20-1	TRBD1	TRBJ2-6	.	TGCAGTGCTAACCCAGGACAGGGATATTCTGGGGCCAACGTCCTGACTTTC	CSANPGQGYSGANVLTF
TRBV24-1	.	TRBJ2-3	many	TGTGCCACCAGTGATAGGACGGTCACAGATACGCAGTATTTT	CATSDRTVTDTQYF
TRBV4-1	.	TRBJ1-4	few	TGCGCCAGCAGCCAAGGATTGACCCTGACGAATGAAGAACTGTTTTTT	CASSQGLTLTNEELFF
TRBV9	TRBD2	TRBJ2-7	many	TGTGCCAGCAGCCCAGGGGGTAGCGGGAGCTACGAGCAGTACTTC	CASSPGGSGSYEQYF
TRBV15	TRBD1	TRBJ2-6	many	TGTGCCACCAGCAGAGAACAGGGGGACTTTGGGGCCAACGTCCTGACTTTC	CATSREQGDFGANVLTF
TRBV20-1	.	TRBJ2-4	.	TGCAGTGCTACCTCGGGCTCCCTAGTTGACATTCAGTACTTC	CSATSGSLVDIQYF
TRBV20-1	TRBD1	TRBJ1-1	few	TGCAGTGTTACAGGGGAATTGAGCACTGAAGCTTTCTTT	CSVTGELSTEAFF
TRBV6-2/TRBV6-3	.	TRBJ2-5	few	TGTGCCAGCAGTTACTCGCCGGGGGTGGAGACCCAGTACTTC	CASSYSPGVETQYF
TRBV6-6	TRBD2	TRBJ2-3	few	TGTGCCAGCAAAGCGGGGGCCGGCACAGATACGCAGTATTTT	CASKAGAGTDTQYF
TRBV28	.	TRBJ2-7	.	TGTGCCAGCAGTACGGGACCGGTGGACGAGCAGTACTTC	CASSTGPVDEQYF
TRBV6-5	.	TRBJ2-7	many	TGTGCCAGCAGTTACTCGACCGCTTCCTACGAGCAGTACTTC	CASSYSTASYEQYF
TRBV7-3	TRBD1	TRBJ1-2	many	TGTGCCAGCTCGCTTCCAGGGGGCAGGGGCTACACCTTC	CASSLPGGRGYTF
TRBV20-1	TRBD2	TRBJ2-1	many	TGCAGTGCTAGGGGGACTAGCGGGAGAGGAGGTGAGCAGTTCTTC	CSARGTSGRGGEQFF
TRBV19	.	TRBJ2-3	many	TGTGCCAGTAGTCCCTGGAAGGGAAGCACAGATACGCAGTATTTT	CASSPWKGSTDTQYF
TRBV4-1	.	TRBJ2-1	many	TGCGCCAGCAGCCAAGATATACTAGTAGCCGCTATATCCTACAATGAGCAGTTCTTC	CASSQDILVAAISYNEQFF
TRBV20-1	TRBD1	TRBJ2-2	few	TGCGGTGCTAGCGCACAGGGGGCGAACACCGGGGAGCTGTTTTTT	CGASAQGANTGELFF
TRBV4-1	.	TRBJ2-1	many	TGCGCCAGCAGCCAAGGAGGTCGGGGTTTTGATGAGCAGTTCTTC	CASSQGGRGFDEQFF
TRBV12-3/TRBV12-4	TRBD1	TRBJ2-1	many	TGTGCCAGCAGTACAGGGGACTCCTACAATGAGCAGTTCTTC	CASSTGDSYNEQFF
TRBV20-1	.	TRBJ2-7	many	TGCAGTGCTTTGGACTCACTCTCACTGTACGAGCAGTACTTC	CSALDSLSLYEQYF
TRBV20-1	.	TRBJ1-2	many	TGCAGTGCTAGAATAAGTGGGGAGTCTGGCTACACCTTC	CSARISGESGYTF
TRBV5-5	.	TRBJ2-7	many	TGTGCCAGCAGAGATATCCCGGGACAACTATCGTCCTACGAGCAGTACTTC	CASRDIPGQLSSYEQYF
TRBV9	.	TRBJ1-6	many	TGTGCCAGCAGCGGTGGGGGGGATCAGTATAATTCACCCCTCCACTTT	CASSGGGDQYNSPLHF
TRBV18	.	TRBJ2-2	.	TGTGCCAGCTCCCGACGGACTGACACGAACACCGGGGAGCTGTTTTTT	CASSRRTDTNTGELFF
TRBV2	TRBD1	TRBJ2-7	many	TGTGCCAGCAGCCAGACAGGGGTCAGCTACGAGCAGTACTTC	CASSQTGVSYEQYF
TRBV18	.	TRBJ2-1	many	TGTGCCAGCTCACCAACGGGGAATGAGCAGTTCTTC	CASSPTGNEQFF
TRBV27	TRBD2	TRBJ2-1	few	TGTGCCAGCAGTTCGCCACTGACTAGCGGGACCTACAATGAGCAGTTCTTC	CASSSPLTSGTYNEQFF
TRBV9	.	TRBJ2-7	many	TGTGCCAGCAGCGTAGGGACAGCACCCTCCTACGAGCAGTACTTC	CASSVGTAPSYEQYF
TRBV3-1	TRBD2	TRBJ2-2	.	TGTGCCAGCAGCCCGAAGGGCCTAGCGGGGAACACCGGGGAGCTGTTTTTT	CASSPKGLAGNTGELFF
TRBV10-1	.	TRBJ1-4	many	TGCGCCAGCAGTGAGTCGTCTTTTGGGCCGGGGGAAAAACTGTTTTTT	CASSESSFGPGEKLFF
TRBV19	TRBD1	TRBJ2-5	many	TGTGCCAGTAGTACTTGGGGACAGGGGGCGCGGGAGACCCAGTACTTC	CASSTWGQGARETQYF
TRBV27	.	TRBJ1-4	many	TGTGCCAGCAGTTTATATCAAAGGCCGGAAAAACTGTTTTTT	CASSLYQRPEKLFF
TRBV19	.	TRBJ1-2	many	TGTGCCAGTAGTATAGAGGGGGAACGTGGCTACACCTTC	CASSIEGERGYTF
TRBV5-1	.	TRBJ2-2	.	TGCGCCAGCAGCGACGGACAGCCGAACTTTCGCGGGGAGCTGTTTTTT	CASSDGQPNFRGELFF
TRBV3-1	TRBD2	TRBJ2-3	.	TGTGCCAGCAGCCTAAGAGGTGGCGGGGGACGCACAGATACGCAGTATTTT	CASSLRGGGGRTDTQYF
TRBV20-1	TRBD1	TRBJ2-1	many	TGCAGTGCTAGAGACGGCAGGGGGTCGAATGAGCAGTTCTTC	CSARDGRGSNEQFF
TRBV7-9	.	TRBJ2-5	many	TGTGCCAGCAGCTCGGAGGACATTACAGCAGAGACCCAGTACTTC	CASSSEDITAETQYF
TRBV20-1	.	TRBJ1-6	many	TGCAGTGCTAGAGTCAAGGGTAGTTTTTCACCCCTCCACTTT	CSARVKGSFSPLHF
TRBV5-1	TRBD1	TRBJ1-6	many	TGCGCCAGCAGTATTGGGACAGGTGCCTATAATTCACCCCTCCACTTT	CASSIGTGAYNSPLHF
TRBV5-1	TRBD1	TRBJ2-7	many	TGCGCCAGCAGCGCCAGGGGGCCGGTCTCCTACGAGCAGTACTTC	CASSARGPVSYEQYF